This T cell receptor beta chain is from a study of cytomegalovirus exposure and HLA in healthy donors. As for this clone: What it binds is not known.

General study points: Solely CMV serostatus was available to characterize immune exposure. Data from an earlier analysis indicated that most TCR beta V segments were productive either about 87% or about 30% of the time.

Amplification used 60 Vbeta primers and 13 Jbeta primers. Libraries were prepared by immunoSEQ multiplex PCR; TCRdb keeps only in-frame clonotypes and omits some of them. The sample lists 150,000 to 200,000 clones, roughly 12% seen once, with 7.8% in the top ten. The sequencing sample was made of PBMCs. This receptor was obtained from a man aged 45 to 65 in good health and CMV-seropositive.

Written as DNA, the CDR3 is TGCGCCAGCAGGCTACTTCCGGGACAGCACACAGATACGCAGTATTTT. It codes for CASRLLPGQHTDTQYF. V usage is TRBV5-1 and J usage is TRBJ2-3, with 7 nucleotides matching TRBD1. The ends lost 5 bases at V and 2 bases at J; junction bases unmatched: 11. The CDR3 loop spans 16 amino acids. Germline CDR1 reads SGHRS; CDR2 reads YFSETQ.